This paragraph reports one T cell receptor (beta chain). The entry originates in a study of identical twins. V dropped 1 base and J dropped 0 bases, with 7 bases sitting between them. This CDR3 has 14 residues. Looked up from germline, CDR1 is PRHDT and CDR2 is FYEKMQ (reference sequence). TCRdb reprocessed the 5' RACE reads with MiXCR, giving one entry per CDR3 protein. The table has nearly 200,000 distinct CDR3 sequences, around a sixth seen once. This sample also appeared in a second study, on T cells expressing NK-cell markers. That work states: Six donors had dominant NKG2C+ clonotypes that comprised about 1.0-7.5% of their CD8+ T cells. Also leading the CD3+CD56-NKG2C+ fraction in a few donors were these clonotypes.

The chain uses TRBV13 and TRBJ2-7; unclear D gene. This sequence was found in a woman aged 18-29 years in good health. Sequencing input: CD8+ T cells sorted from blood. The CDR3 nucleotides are TGTGCCAGCAGCTTAGCGGAGAGCTCCTACGAGCAGTACTTC. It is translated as CASSLAESSYEQYF. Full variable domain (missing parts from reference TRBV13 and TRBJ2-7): AAGVIQSPRHLIKEKRETATLKCYPIPRHDTVYWYQQGPGQDPQFLISFYEKMQSDKGSIPDRFSAQQFSDYHSELNMSSLELGDSALYFCASSLAESSYEQYFGPGTRLTVT.